Shown below are 31 T cell receptor beta chains from a single sample sequenced in a study of T cell responses to AZD1222 COVID-19 vaccine. The table came from immunoSEQ multiplex PCR; TCRdb's copy has only in-frame clones and leaves some out. Among 180,000 or so clones, around nine tenths were seen once, and the ten largest hold roughly 1.9%. This specimen consisted of peripheral blood, obtained 28 days after the second AZD1222 dose. Receptors originate from an adult who received the AZD1222 COVID-19 vaccine.

The chain has TRBV19 and TRBJ1-6; D unresolved. The CDR3 is made up of 16 amino acids. In germline, CDR1 is LNHDA, CDR2 SQIVND (reference sequence). The V gene lost 4 bases and the J gene lost 0 bases, with 10 bases spanning the gap. In DNA form, the CDR3 reads TGTGCCAGTAGTAGGGCGGTGAGCTCCTATAATTCACCCCTCCACTTT. It specifies CASSRAVSSYNSPLHF.

Points on this clone: Mismatch with germline at one junction end may stem from a read error. The V call is TRBV9, the J call TRBJ2-1; D tentatively fits TRBD1 or TRBD2 (5 bases each). CDR1 is SGDLS and CDR2 is YYNGEE in the germline V gene. CDR3 length: 13 residues. CDR3 protein: CASSEGPRNEQLF. CDR3 DNA sequence: TGTGCCAGCAGCGAGGGACCGAGAAATGAGCAGCTCTTC.

This chain's CDR3 is CASSQGRGGKNQPQHF. As DNA, the CDR3 is TGCGCCAGCAGCCAGGGGCGGGGGGGCAAGAATCAGCCCCAGCATTTT. V is TRBV4-1 and J is TRBJ1-5, with D possibly TRBD1 on 6 matching bases. The V end lost 3 bases, the J end lost 4 bases, and 16 bases lay between the germline ends. This CDR3 region has 16 residues. CDR1 is MGHRA and CDR2 is YSYEKL in the germline V gene.

This sequence joins TRBV4-3 and TRBJ2-7; 12 positions match TRBD2. From germline, CDR1 is LGHNA and CDR2 YSLEER. This CDR3 is built from 15 residues. V was clipped by 4 bases and J by 5 bases; unmatched bases: 6. The CDR3 region is CASSPRLAGEDEQYF. The CDR3 nucleotides are TGCGCCAGCAGCCCCAGACTAGCGGGGGAGGACGAGCAGTACTTC.

This clone was observed a single time. This sequence joins TRBV10-2 and TRBJ2-1; 7 nucleotides match TRBD2. The CDR3 totals 13 residues. The V segment lost 10 bases and the J segment 1 base; nucleotides outside the gene matches: 4. Germline V gene lookup returns CDR1 WSHSY and CDR2 SAAADI. CDR3 sequence: CAIAGASYNEQFF. As DNA, the CDR3 is TGCGCCATCGCGGGAGCTTCCTACAATGAGCAGTTCTTC.

The V call is TRBV5-1, the J call TRBJ2-5, with 7 nucleotides matching TRBD1. Germline loops: CDR1 SGHRS, CDR2 YFSETQ. Unmatched junction bases numbered 4, after V lost 1 base and J lost 4 bases. This CDR3 has 14 amino acids. DNA of the CDR3: TGCGCCAGCAGCTTGAGGGGGCCAGGAGAGACCCAGTACTTC. The encoded protein is CASSLRGPGETQYF.

This clone was observed a single time. V usage is TRBV19 and J usage is TRBJ1-4; no firm D call. Trimming cost V 4 bases and J 7 bases, with 7 bases left between them. The germline V gene has CDR1 LNHDA and CDR2 SQIVND (reference sequence). The CDR3 is 12 residues long. CDR3 in amino acids: CASSTSSEKLFF. DNA of the CDR3: TGTGCCAGTAGTACCTCATCTGAAAAACTGTTTTTT.

The chain recombines TRBV4-1 with TRBJ2-2; a weak D match, TRBD1 (6 bases). From germline, CDR1 is MGHRA and CDR2 YSYEKL. Trimming left V 4 bases short and J 5 bases short, with 14 bases between. The CDR3 has 15 residues. The CDR3 DNA sequence: TGCGCCAGCAGCCTTTGGGGGCGAGGAACCGGGGAGCTGTTTTTT. Residues: CASSLWGRGTGELFF.

The chain carries TRBV7-3 and TRBJ1-5, with D perhaps matching TRBD1 (6 bases). The germline V gene has CDR1 SGHTA and CDR2 FQGTGA. V shed 0 bases and J shed 9 bases, with 18 bases lying between them. The CDR3 runs to 16 residues. In DNA form, the CDR3 reads TGTGCCAGCAGCTTAACGCTACAGGGTGGATGCGGGCCCCAGCATTTT. Encoded protein: CASSLTLQGGCGPQHF.

V usage is TRBV19 and J usage is TRBJ2-1; 12 bases fit TRBD2. V gave up 3 bases and J gave up 12 bases; unmatched junction bases: 15. The CDR3 loop spans 17 amino acids. Germline assignment: CDR1 LNHDA and CDR2 SQIVND (reference sequence). The CDR3 is CASSMFREASGRVRQFF. The CDR3 nucleotides read TGTGCCAGTAGTATGTTTCGGGAGGCTAGCGGGAGGGTACGGCAGTTCTTC.

The chain couples TRBV14 to TRBJ2-7; no clear D. The germline V gene encodes CDR1 SGHDN and CDR2 FVKESK. The length of the CDR3 is 13 residues. V lost 0 bases and J lost 6, with 9 bases in between. The CDR3 sequence: CASSQEMIGEQYF. The DNA for the CDR3 is TGTGCCAGCAGCCAAGAGATGATTGGCGAGCAGTACTTC.

The chain couples TRBV7-9 to TRBJ2-1; D gene uncertain. CDR1 and CDR2 from the germline V gene are SEHNR and FQNEAQ (reference sequence). The CDR3 totals 13 residues. V lost 1 base and J lost 7, with 8 bases in between. The CDR3 DNA reads as TGTGCCAGCAGCTTAGACAGTCAGAATGAGCAGTTCTTC. Translated: CASSLDSQNEQFF.

CDR3 region: CASSLWALDGKNIQYF. CDR3 coding DNA: TGTGCCAGCAGCTTATGGGCTCTTGATGGCAAAAACATTCAGTACTTC. The chain uses TRBV7-9 and TRBJ2-4; the D is unclear. Germline V gene sequence: CDR1 SEHNR, CDR2 FQNEAQ (reference sequence). V lost 2 bases and J 3 bases, leaving 14 bases between the germline ends. This CDR3 spans 16 amino acids.

This clone has only one observation. An end of the junction does not agree with germline; a read error may underlie this. The J gene is TRBJ2-2, the V gene TRBV18, with D possibly matching TRBD1 (6 bases). CDR3 length: 15 residues. Germline lookup yields CDR1 KGHSH and CDR2 LQKENI. The CDR3 is CTSSPRQEDTGELFF. DNA of the CDR3: TGTACCAGCTCACCGAGACAGGAGGACACCGGGGAGCTGTTTTTT.

V is TRBV6-5 and J is TRBJ2-2, with D possibly being TRBD2 (5 bases). Between the trimmed V and J ends, which lost 5 bases and 5 bases, there was a span of 6 bases. CDR3 length equals 12 residues. Germline V gene data show CDR1 as MNHEY and CDR2 as SVGAGI. CDR3 residues: CASSRLTGELFF. CDR3 sequence (DNA): TGTGCCAGCAGTCGACTAACCGGGGAGCTGTTTTTT.

The chain employs TRBV9 and TRBJ2-5; D might be TRBD1 or TRBD2, each matching 5 bases. Deletions cut 7 bases from V and 2 bases from J, with 9 bases between. The CDR3 extends over 12 amino acids. CDR1 and CDR2 from the germline V gene are SGDLS and YYNGEE. The chain's CDR3 is CASGTGQETQYF. CDR3 in DNA: TGTGCCAGCGGGACGGGGCAAGAGACCCAGTACTTC.

This clone was observed a single time. The chain uses TRBV19 and TRBJ2-7, with a possible D match to TRBD1 (5 bases). From germline, CDR1 is LNHDA and CDR2 SQIVND (reference sequence). The CDR3 is 15 residues long. The V end lost 4 bases, the J end lost 3 bases, and 16 bases lay between the germline ends. The CDR3 protein is CASSNPGKTDYEQYF. The CDR3 DNA is TGTGCCAGTAGTAACCCAGGGAAGACGGACTACGAGCAGTACTTC. Together with reference TRBV19 and TRBJ2-7, the CDR3 gives the full variable domain: DGGITQSPKYLFRKEGQNVTLSCEQNLNHDAMYWYRQDPGQGLRLIYYSQIVNDFQKGDIAEGYSVSREKKESFPLTVTSAQKNPTAFYLCASSNPGKTDYEQYFGPGTRLTVT.

This rearrangement joins TRBV30 to TRBJ1-1; weak D call: TRBD1 (5 bases). The V gene lost 3 bases and the J gene lost 5 bases, with 10 bases spanning the gap. The CDR3 runs to 12 residues. CDR1 GTSNPN and CDR2 SVGIG come from the germline V gene (reference sequence). DNA of the CDR3: TGTGCCTGGAGAAGGGGTTATACTGAAGCTTTCTTT. Translation: CAWRRGYTEAFF.

The chain carries TRBV5-4 and TRBJ2-2; tentatively, D is TRBD2 (5 bases). Germline-derived CDR1 and CDR2 are SGHNT and YYREEE (reference sequence). This CDR3 comprises 14 residues. The V and J ends lost 4 bases and 4 bases respectively, with 11 bases between them. In DNA form, the CDR3 reads TGTGCCAGCAGCGTGGACTTACTCACCGGGGAGCTGTTTTTT. This codes for CASSVDLLTGELFF.

The chain couples TRBV10-3 to TRBJ2-7; 9 bases agree with TRBD1. This CDR3 region has 14 residues. V shed 7 bases and J 0 bases; nucleotides not matched to a gene: 4. The germline V gene has CDR1 ENHRY and CDR2 SYGVKD. The CDR3 region has the DNA TGTGCCATCACCAAGACAGGGGGCTCCTACGAGCAGTACTTC. It translates to CAITKTGGSYEQYF.

The CDR3 DNA reads TGTGCCACCAGTGATGGGGGGACGAATGAAAAACTGTTTTTT. It encodes CATSDGGTNEKLFF. The V gene is TRBV24-1, the J gene TRBJ1-4, with D possibly TRBD1 on 5 matching bases. The V end lost 3 bases, the J end lost 5 bases, and 9 bases lay between the germline ends. This CDR3 region has 14 residues. Germline CDR1 is KGHDR and CDR2 is SFDVKD.

Here the CDR3 reads CASSPTYSGANVLTF. The CDR3 nucleotides are TGTGCCAGCAGCCCTACCTACTCTGGGGCCAACGTCCTGACTTTC. This chain connects TRBV7-2 to TRBJ2-6; D remains unclear. V was clipped by 5 bases and J by 0 bases, with 8 bases between them. Germline V lookup: CDR1 SGHTA, CDR2 FQGNSA. The CDR3 contains 15 residues.

The V and J genes are TRBV6-2 or TRBV6-3 and TRBJ1-5, with 10 bases that match TRBD1. Germline assignment: CDR1 MNHEY and CDR2 SVGEGT. This CDR3 region has 16 residues. Trimming at V came to 2 bases and at J to 7 bases, leaving 8 bases not matched to a gene. As DNA, the CDR3 is TGTGCCAGCAGTTACAGTTTCGGGACAGGGGACCAGCCCCAGCATTTT. This translates into CASSYSFGTGDQPQHF.

This clone was recorded only once. The chain carries TRBV10-3 and TRBJ1-4; maybe TRBD1 (5 bases). CDR3 length: 15 residues. The ends were cut back, 8 bases at V and 0 bases at J, with 13 bases in the middle. Germline V gene lookup returns CDR1 ENHRY and CDR2 SYGVKD. DNA of the CDR3: TGTGCCATCTATGATCCGGGGGCAACTAATGAAAAACTGTTTTTT. Its protein is CAIYDPGATNEKLFF.

V is TRBV6-6 and J is TRBJ1-6; D is undetermined. The CDR3 length is 14 residues. The V end lost 6 bases, the J end lost 7 bases, and 13 bases lay between the germline ends. Per germline, CDR1 MNHNY and CDR2 SVGAGI (reference sequence). The DNA of the CDR3 is TGTGCCAGCAGCCTTGGACCCGGAAATTCACCCCTCCACTTT. Its protein is CASSLGPGNSPLHF.

The genes are TRBV7-8 and TRBJ2-1, with 11 bases matching TRBD2. Germline loops: CDR1 SGHVS, CDR2 FQNEAQ. The CDR3 consists of 16 residues. After removal of 5 bases from V and 2 bases from J, the junction contained 5 bases not matched to a gene. The CDR3 DNA reads as TGTGCCAGCAGCGTACTAGCGGGAGTAACCTACAATGAGCAGTTCTTC. Its translation: CASSVLAGVTYNEQFF.

This rearrangement joins TRBV2 to TRBJ1-4; a weak D match, TRBD1 (5 bases). Between the trimmed V and J ends, which lost 8 bases and 4 bases, there was a span of 8 bases. The CDR3 totals 12 residues. CDR1 and CDR2 from the germline V gene are SNHLY and FYNNEI. The CDR3 DNA reads as TGTGCCAGCCGACAGCGTAATGAAAAACTGTTTTTT. The encoded protein is CASRQRNEKLFF.

The CDR3 coding sequence is TGTGCCAGCAGCCAAGCCAATACGCAGTATTTT. Amino acid sequence: CASSQANTQYF. The rearrangement joins TRBV3-1 (or the pseudogene TRBV3-2) to TRBJ2-3; unclear D gene. In germline, CDR1 is LGHDT, CDR2 YNNKEL (reference sequence). V was cut by 1 base and J by 7 bases, with 3 bases left in between. This CDR3 comprises 11 residues.

The V and J genes are TRBV9 and TRBJ2-5, with D unresolved. Trimming took 0 bases from V and 2 from J, leaving 8 bases between them. This CDR3 comprises 14 residues. Germline V CDR1 and CDR2: SGDLS, YYNGEE. As DNA, the CDR3 is TGTGCCAGCAGCGTAGTCCCCCAGCAAGAGACCCAGTACTTC. It yields the protein CASSVVPQQETQYF. Looking up the rest from reference TRBV9 and TRBJ2-5 gives the full variable domain: DSGVTQTPKHLITATGQRVTLRCSPRSGDLSVYWYQQSLDQGLQFLIQYYNGEERAKGNILERFSAQQFPDLHSELNLSSLELGDSALYFCASSVVPQQETQYFGPGTRLLVL.

The chain links TRBV3-1 (or the pseudogene TRBV3-2) to TRBJ2-3, with 9 bases lining up with TRBD2. The germline CDR1 and CDR2 sequences are LGHDT and YNNKEL (reference sequence). V dropped 4 bases and J dropped 4; count of bases not matched to a gene: 3. The CDR3 has 14 amino acids. DNA of the CDR3: TGTGCCAGCAGCCTTCGGACTAGCGCAGATACGCAGTATTTT. Amino acid sequence: CASSLRTSADTQYF.

This clone has a handful of counts. V is TRBV6-4 and J is TRBJ2-5; TRBD1 aligns across 12 bases. Germline values: CDR1 MRHNA, CDR2 SNTAGT. The CDR3 loop spans 15 amino acids. J lost 3 bases, V lost 6 bases, and 5 bases had no gene match. CDR3 in amino acids: CASSSGTGGEETQYF. The CDR3 DNA reads as TGTGCCAGCAGCAGTGGGACAGGGGGCGAAGAGACCCAGTACTTC.